This passage covers 27 T cell receptor beta chains from one sample sequenced in a study of T cells after posttransplantation cyclophosphamide. The repertoire was sequenced with immunoSEQ multiplex PCR; TCRdb's copy has only in-frame clones and lacks some. The repertoire includes tens of thousands of clones, 97% of them detected once, and around 0.13% sits in the top ten. The naive gate required viable CD3+CD4+ or CD3+CD8+ cells with CCR7+CD45RA+CD45RO-CD95-CD27+CD28+ phenotype. Input material: naive CD4+ T cells sorted from PBMCs. The receptor source for this set is a man over 45 in good health, CMV-negative, and a related stem cell transplant donor.

This sequence joins TRBV29-1 and TRBJ1-2; 8 nucleotides line up with TRBD1. With V trimmed by 8 bases and J by 6 bases, 11 bases remained unmatched. The CDR3 sequence is 13 residues long. The germline CDR1 and CDR2 sequences are SQVTM and ANQGSEA. The DNA of the CDR3 is TGCAGCACCCTTAGGACAGGGTCAAATGGCTACACCTTC. Protein: CSTLRTGSNGYTF.

The genes are TRBV5-1 and TRBJ2-5, with D unclear. CDR3 length equals 14 residues. The germline V gene has CDR1 SGHRS and CDR2 YFSETQ. Trimming cost V 0 bases and J 2 bases, with 8 bases left between them. CDR3 DNA sequence: TGCGCCAGCAGCTTGGCCGCTAGACAAGAGACCCAGTACTTC. Its translation: CASSLAARQETQYF.

V is TRBV18 and J is TRBJ1-1; no reliable D call. The CDR3 sequence is 14 residues long. Germline CDR1 and CDR2: KGHSH and LQKENI. V lost 4 bases to trimming and J lost 2 bases, with 11 bases between them. CDR3 bases: TGTGCCAGCTCACGTAATAACAGAAACACTGAAGCTTTCTTT. Amino acid sequence: CASSRNNRNTEAFF. Full variable domain (rest looked up from reference TRBV18 and TRBJ1-1): NAGVMQNPRHLVRRRGQEARLRCSPMKGHSHVYWYRQLPEEGLKFMVYLQKENIIDESGMPKERFSAEFPKEGPSILRIQQVVRGDSAAYFCASSRNNRNTEAFFGQGTRLTVV.

The rearrangement uses TRBV10-3 and TRBJ1-5; a possible D gene is TRBD1 (5 bases). The CDR3 spans 15 residues. Germline CDR1 ENHRY, CDR2 SYGVKD. V was trimmed by 10 bases and J by 2 bases, leaving 18 bases between them. The CDR3 DNA reads as TGTGCCACCAGCGGACACGGTAGTGGCAATCAGCCCCAGCATTTT. This codes for CATSGHGSGNQPQHF.

The chain links TRBV7-6 to TRBJ2-5; TRBD1 matches 11 bases. CDR1 and CDR2 from the germline V gene are SGHVS and FNYEAQ. CDR3 size: 14 residues. V lost 5 bases, J lost 3 bases, and 2 bases stayed unmatched. CDR3 DNA: TGTGCCAGCAGCCGGGGACAGGGGGAAGAGACCCAGTACTTC. It encodes CASSRGQGEETQYF.

This chain uses TRBV4-1 with TRBJ2-6, with D possibly matching TRBD1 (5 bases). Germline values: CDR1 MGHRA, CDR2 YSYEKL. Trimming cost V 3 bases and J 0 bases, with 12 bases left between them. The CDR3 has 17 residues. The CDR3 spells CASSQFGHPSGANVLTF. CDR3 in DNA: TGCGCCAGCAGCCAGTTTGGACACCCCTCTGGGGCCAACGTCCTGACTTTC.

Here the CDR3 reads CASSRLQGYYEQYF. CDR3 DNA: TGTGCCAGCAGCCGCCTACAGGGCTACTACGAGCAGTACTTC. The chain links TRBV11-2 to TRBJ2-5; D perhaps matches TRBD1 (6 bases). The J call is in doubt because the DNA end fits TRBJ2-7 better. The CDR3 loop spans 14 amino acids. Germline-derived CDR1 and CDR2 are SGHAT and FQNNGV.

This rearrangement joins TRBV29-1 to TRBJ2-7; 8 bases fit TRBD2. CDR1 is SQVTM and CDR2 is ANQGSEA in the germline V gene. The CDR3 extends over 13 amino acids. V was clipped by 4 bases and J by 4 bases; unmatched bases: 6. The CDR3 spells CSVVRTSGYEQYF. The CDR3, as DNA: TGCAGCGTTGTCCGTACTAGCGGATACGAGCAGTACTTC.

V gene TRBV5-8 combines with J gene TRBJ2-1, with 9 bases fitting TRBD2. J gave up 1 base and V 0 bases, and 5 bases lay outside the gene matches. The length of the CDR3 is 17 residues. The germline V gene has CDR1 SGHTS and CDR2 YDEGEE. The CDR3, as DNA: TGTGCCAGCAGCTTGGCGGTAGCGGGAGTTTCCTACAATGAGCAGTTCTTC. Residues: CASSLAVAGVSYNEQFF.

The V gene is TRBV4-2, the J gene TRBJ2-5; 10 bases agree with TRBD2. The DNA end is a closer match to TRBJ2-7, so the J assignment may be wrong. Germline-derived CDR1 and CDR2 are LGHNA and YNFKEQ. The length of the CDR3 is 15 residues. The DNA of the CDR3 is TGTGCCAGCAGCCAAGTTACTAGCGGGACCTACGAGCAGTACTTC. Amino acid sequence: CASSQVTSGTYEQYF.

The J gene is TRBJ2-2, the V gene TRBV7-2; a possible D gene is TRBD2 (5 bases). The ends were cut back, 3 bases at V and 3 bases at J, with 8 bases in the middle. This CDR3 region has 14 residues. The germline V gene has CDR1 SGHTA and CDR2 FQGNSA. The CDR3 loop reads CASSFREHTGELFF. CDR3 nucleotides: TGTGCCAGCAGCTTCCGGGAACACACCGGGGAGCTGTTTTTT.

The J gene is TRBJ1-1, the V gene TRBV19, with 8 bases lining up with TRBD1. The germline V gene encodes CDR1 LNHDA and CDR2 SQIVND (reference sequence). The V and J ends lost 5 bases and 4 bases, in that order; junction bases with no gene match: 12. This CDR3 spans 16 amino acids. The CDR3 is CASSGRGLPEGTEAFF. The CDR3, as DNA: TGTGCCAGTAGTGGCAGGGGGCTACCCGAAGGCACTGAAGCTTTCTTT.

The chain joins TRBV5-1 to TRBJ2-5; D is possibly TRBD1 (5 bases). Per the germline V gene, CDR1 is SGHRS and CDR2 is YFSETQ. Trimming took off 2 bases at V and 5 bases at J, with 13 bases between the two ends. The CDR3 spans 14 residues. Written as DNA, the CDR3 is TGCGCCAGCAGCTTAGGGGTGTCTGAGGAGACCCAGTACTTC. It specifies CASSLGVSEETQYF.

The V call is TRBV5-5, the J call TRBJ2-1, with D perhaps TRBD1 (6 bases). With 3 bases removed from V and 7 bases from J, the gap between germline ends came to 14 bases. The CDR3 totals 14 residues. Germline V gene lookup returns CDR1 SGHKS and CDR2 YYEKEE (reference sequence). Written as DNA, the CDR3 is TGTGCCAGCAGCTCGGACAGTTTCGAAAATGAGCAGTTCTTC. As protein: CASSSDSFENEQFF.

The CDR3 is CASSRELGVSYEQYF. The CDR3 coding sequence is TGTGCCAGCAGCCGGGAGTTGGGGGTCTCCTACGAGCAGTACTTC. The chain links TRBV5-4 to TRBJ2-7; possible D gene TRBD2, 6 bases. The CDR3 length is 15 residues. V was cut by 4 bases and J by 0 bases, with 14 bases left in between. Germline CDR1 SGHNT, CDR2 YYREEE (reference sequence). The full variable domain, completed using reference TRBV5-4 and TRBJ2-7, is ETGVTQSPTHLIKTRGQQVTLRCSSQSGHNTVSWYQQALGQGPQFIFQYYREEENGRGNFPPRFSGLQFPNYSSELNVNALELDDSALYLCASSRELGVSYEQYFGPGTRLTVT.

The chain couples TRBV9 to TRBJ1-4; 9 bases map to TRBD1. J gave up 10 bases and V 3 bases, and 4 bases lay outside the gene matches. Germline values: CDR1 SGDLS, CDR2 YYNGEE. CDR3 size: 13 residues. CDR3 sequence (DNA): TGTGCCAGCAGCGCATTGACAGGGGGAAAACTGTTTTTT. It translates to CASSALTGGKLFF.

V is TRBV21-1 and J is TRBJ1-2. TRBV21-1 is assigned pseudogene status. The CDR3 totals 11 residues. The CDR3 nucleotides are TGTGCCAGCACACCTTCGCGTGGCTACACCTTC. It is translated as CASTPSRGYTF.

The V call is TRBV11-1, the J call TRBJ2-2; 7 nucleotides match TRBD1. V dropped 1 base and J dropped 5; count of bases not matched to a gene: 7. This CDR3 is 16 amino acids long. The germline CDR1 and CDR2 sequences are SGHAT and FQDESV (reference sequence). The CDR3 DNA follows: TGTGCCAGCAGCTTAGTAGGGGGCTTCGGTACCGGGGAGCTGTTTTTT. Amino acid sequence: CASSLVGGFGTGELFF.

This clone was observed a single time. The chain combines TRBV6-1 with TRBJ1-2; D might be TRBD1 (6 bases). Germline CDR1 MNHNS, CDR2 SASEGT. This CDR3 has 13 amino acids. V lost 6 bases and J 5 bases, leaving 13 bases between the germline ends. CDR3 bases: TGTGCCAGCAGCCCCGGGACAACATATGGCTACACCTTC. Its translation: CASSPGTTYGYTF.

This chain joins TRBV15 and TRBJ2-2; D remains unclear. This CDR3 contains 17 residues. The V gene lost 0 bases and the J gene lost 7 bases, with 18 bases spanning the gap. The germline V gene has CDR1 LNHNV and CDR2 YYDKDF (reference sequence). The CDR3 loop is CATSREFARLTFGELFF. CDR3 sequence (DNA): TGTGCCACCAGCAGAGAGTTTGCGAGACTTACGTTCGGGGAGCTGTTTTTT. Full variable domain (outside the CDR3, taken from reference TRBV15 and TRBJ2-2): DAMVIQNPRYQVTQFGKPVTLSCSQTLNHNVMYWYQQKSSQAPKLLFHYYDKDFNNEADTPDNFQSRRPNTSFCFLDIRSPGLGDTAMYLCATSREFARLTFGELFFGEGSRLTVL.

This chain uses TRBV27 with TRBJ2-1, with 11 bases fitting TRBD2. This CDR3 comprises 16 residues. CDR1 is MNHEY and CDR2 is SMNVEV in the germline V gene (reference sequence). Germline trimming cut 4 bases from V and 4 bases from J; bases unmatched to any gene: 6. Written as DNA, the CDR3 is TGTGCCAGCAGTTCAGTTAGCGGGGGGGGATACAATGAGCAGTTCTTC. It encodes CASSSVSGGGYNEQFF.

The J gene is TRBJ2-7, the V gene TRBV27; the D gene is possibly TRBD2 (6 bases). The V and J ends lost 4 bases and 3 bases respectively, with 13 bases between them. The CDR3 is 14 amino acids. The V gene's germline CDR1 is MNHEY and CDR2 SMNVEV (reference sequence). In nucleotides, the CDR3 is TGTGCCAGCAGTTGGCGGGGCAGACTCTACGAGCAGTACTTC. Protein product: CASSWRGRLYEQYF.

V is TRBV11-2 and J is TRBJ2-7; maybe TRBD1 (6 bases). This CDR3 spans 14 amino acids. V lost 6 bases to trimming and J lost 1 base, with 13 bases between them. CDR1 is SGHAT and CDR2 is FQNNGV in the germline V gene. The CDR3 nucleotides read TGTGCCAGCAGTACAGGGAGAGGGTCCTACGAGCAGTACTTC. It encodes CASSTGRGSYEQYF.

This rearrangement joins TRBV18 to TRBJ2-7; TRBD2 might be the D (5 bases). The germline CDR1 and CDR2 sequences are KGHSH and LQKENI. Trimming stripped 3 bases from V and 3 bases from J, with 6 bases between. This CDR3 is built from 12 residues. The CDR3 DNA reads TGTGCCAGCTCACCGACTATCTACGAGCAGTACTTC. It is translated as CASSPTIYEQYF. Full variable domain (remainder filled in from reference TRBV18 and TRBJ2-7): NAGVMQNPRHLVRRRGQEARLRCSPMKGHSHVYWYRQLPEEGLKFMVYLQKENIIDESGMPKERFSAEFPKEGPSILRIQQVVRGDSAAYFCASSPTIYEQYFGPGTRLTVT.

V gene TRBV11-2 combines with J gene TRBJ1-2; D uncertain. The V and J ends lost 0 bases and 4 bases respectively, with 3 bases between them. This CDR3 is built from 12 residues. Germline V gene data show CDR1 as SGHAT and CDR2 as FQNNGV. The CDR3 region is CASSLEAYGYTF. CDR3 sequence (DNA): TGTGCCAGCAGCTTAGAGGCCTATGGCTACACCTTC.

V gene TRBV7-9 combines with J gene TRBJ2-2; 9 bases agree with TRBD2. V trimming: 3 bases; J trimming: 0 bases; junction bases outside the gene matches: 11. The length of the CDR3 is 19 residues. Germline CDR1 and CDR2: SEHNR and FQNEAQ (reference sequence). CDR3 residues: CASSFRRSGGYANTGELFF. The DNA of the CDR3 is TGTGCCAGCAGCTTTCGTCGTAGCGGGGGTTATGCGAACACCGGGGAGCTGTTTTTT.

The chain recombines TRBV6-1 with TRBJ2-2, with 11 bases identical to TRBD1. Germline V lookup: CDR1 MNHNS, CDR2 SASEGT. The CDR3 consists of 13 residues. The ends lost 9 bases at V and 6 bases at J; junction bases unmatched: 3. The CDR3 nucleotides are TGTGCCAGGGGGACAGGGGGATCCGGGGAGCTGTTTTTT. Translating it yields CARGTGGSGELFF.